This is a list of T cell receptor beta chains from one sample in a study of blood T cell repertoires in COVID-19. Profiling relied on immunoSEQ multiplex PCR, and the TCRdb table lists in-frame clones only, not all of them. The top ten clones hold approximately 4.9% of a sample with 40,000 to 50,000 clones, 88% of them seen once. Material: peripheral blood. These receptors were taken from a human donor in a cohort sampled during active COVID-19. The conserved cysteine and the conserved F or W are not part of the CDR3 here. The order of the fields is J gene, V gene, CDR3 protein.

>TRBJ2-2|TRBV2
ASIQDRANGELF
>TRBJ1-1|TRBV15
ATSPDRSWNTEAF
>TRBJ2-1|TRBV15
ATSRDRLATYNEQF
>TRBJ2-3|TRBV21-1
ASSARKRERSTDTQY
>TRBJ2-4|TRBV2
ASSKLGEGLAKNIQY
>TRBJ2-7|TRBV28
ASSLTSEGYEQY
>TRBJ2-7|TRBV27
ARNPGTGPHEQY
>TRBJ2-3|TRBV19
ASSPPGGLLNTDTQY
>TRBJ2-7|TRBV5-1
ASSVATSGSYEQY
>TRBJ2-5|TRBV7-9
ASSQRGRWETQY
>TRBJ2-7|TRBV7-9
ASSDADRFYEQY